The rows below give T cell receptor beta chains drawn from one sample of a study of CD8 T cells in Susac syndrome. TCRdb itself ran the immunoSEQ multiplex PCR reads through MiXCR, one entry per CDR3 protein. The data contain around 200,000 distinct CDR3 sequences, about 93% of them singletons. Sequenced input: CD8+ T cells from PBMCs. Receptors originate from a human donor with multiple sclerosis. Each CDR3 is given with its conserved first and last residue. Each record gives: V gene, D gene, clone size, CDR3 length, J gene, CDR3 DNA, CDR3 protein. A D gene is named only where the DNA matches it firmly. For some rows the clone size is stated as once, few or many, or as a class when expanded; others skip it.

TRBV27	.	.	12	TRBJ1-5	TGTGCCAGCAGCACCCCGGGGCAGCCCCAGCATTTT	CASSTPGQPQHF
TRBV12-3/TRBV12-4	TRBD2	.	17	TRBJ2-2	TGTGCCAGCAGTTTCTACGTCCGGGGGAGGGACACCGGGGAGCTGTTTTTT	CASSFYVRGRDTGELFF
TRBV19	.	.	15	TRBJ1-1	TGTGCCAGTAGTATCGGAGCCAGCATGAACACTGAAGCTTTCTTT	CASSIGASMNTEAFF
TRBV5-1	.	.	16	TRBJ1-1	TGCGCCAGCAGCTTGGCGCGGGGAGCTATGAACACTGAAGCTTTCTTT	CASSLARGAMNTEAFF
TRBV5-4	TRBD1	.	14	TRBJ1-1	TGTGCCAGCAGCGCTTCAACAGGGGGCACTGAAGCTTTCTTT	CASSASTGGTEAFF
TRBV12-1	.	.	12	TRBJ1-4	TGTGCCAGCAGCTTCCACTGGGACGAACTGTTTTTT	CASSFHWDELFF
TRBV29-1	TRBD1	.	14	TRBJ1-1	TGCAGCGTTGAAGGGGGGACAGTGAACACTGAAGCTTTCTTT	CSVEGGTVNTEAFF
TRBV29-1	.	.	14	TRBJ1-2	TGCAGCGTTGAACAAGTCAACACGGCGTGGGGCTACACCTTC	CSVEQVNTAWGYTF
TRBV13	.	.	16	TRBJ2-1	TGTGCCAGCAGCTTAGGTAGAAGCGGAGCCTACAATGAGCAGTTCTTC	CASSLGRSGAYNEQFF
TRBV30	TRBD2	.	15	TRBJ2-3	TGTGCCTGGAGTGCGCTAGCGGGGGCCGGAGATACGCAGTATTTT	CAWSALAGAGDTQYF
TRBV29-1	TRBD1	.	12	TRBJ2-2	TGCAGCGTAGAAACAGGGGCCGGGGAGCTGTTTTTT	CSVETGAGELFF
TRBV5-6	TRBD1	.	17	TRBJ1-1	TGTGCCAGCAGCTCCAGAATACAGGGGCTGGGGTTCGCTGAAGCTTTCTTT	CASSSRIQGLGFAEAFF
TRBV9	.	.	17	TRBJ2-3	TGTGCCAGCAGCGTAGGAAGCCGACAGTCACGCACAGATACGCAGTATTTT	CASSVGSRQSRTDTQYF
TRBV9	TRBD1	.	15	TRBJ1-6	TGTGCCAGCAGCCCCCAGGGACAGGGGTGGTCACCCCTCCACTTT	CASSPQGQGWSPLHF
TRBV13	.	.	14	TRBJ1-2	TGTGCCAGCAGTCCCGCTCGGGGGAGCTATGGCTACACCTTC	CASSPARGSYGYTF
TRBV6-2/TRBV6-3	TRBD1	.	12	TRBJ2-7	TGTGCCAGCAGTTGGGACAGCTACGAGCAGTACTTC	CASSWDSYEQYF
TRBV28	TRBD2	.	17	TRBJ2-1	TGTGCCAGCAGTCCCTTCTTCGCGGGAGGGCCTGTTTATGAGCAGTTCTTC	CASSPFFAGGPVYEQFF
TRBV30	.	.	12	TRBJ2-3	TGTGCCTGGAGTGTCCACCGTGATACGCAGTATTTT	CAWSVHRDTQYF
TRBV25-1	.	once	12	TRBJ2-1	TGTGCCAGCAGCGAAGTCTCGAATGAGCAGTTCTTC	CASSEVSNEQFF
TRBV15	.	.	15	TRBJ2-2	TGTGCCACCAGCAGAGATCAGGGATTGACCGGGGAGCTGTTTTTT	CATSRDQGLTGELFF
TRBV11-2	.	.	13	TRBJ2-2	TGTGCCAGCAGCCATAACGACGGCGGGGAGCTGTTTTTT	CASSHNDGGELFF
TRBV14	.	.	14	TRBJ2-3	TGTGCCAGCAGCCAATACATCGTTTCAGATACGCAGTATTTT	CASSQYIVSDTQYF